The rows below give T cell receptor beta chains drawn from one sample of a study of T cells expressing NK-cell markers. Each CDR3 protein gets one entry in TCRdb, which reprocessed the 5' RACE reads and gives no DNA. The sample shows some 300,000 distinct CDR3 sequences, and around 0.42% sits with its ten largest clones. Sequenced input: blood T cells: a sorted CD56 or NKG2C T cell subset, CD4+ or CD8+ T cells, or bulk PBMC T cells (not recorded which). These receptors came from a man between 18 and 35 years old in good health. The CDR3 runs from the conserved cysteine through the conserved F or W. Each record gives: J gene, V gene, CDR3 protein.

J gene: TRBJ2-1
V gene: TRBV4-2
CDR3 protein: CASSPGTSGTRRSYNEQFF

J gene: TRBJ2-4
V gene: TRBV6-5
CDR3 protein: CASSYSSGPRNIQYF

J gene: TRBJ2-3
V gene: TRBV7-2
CDR3 protein: CASSPSSRTDTQYF

J gene: TRBJ2-1
V gene: TRBV12-3/TRBV12-4
CDR3 protein: CASTLDSYNEQFF

J gene: TRBJ2-1
V gene: TRBV7-2
CDR3 protein: CASSFSSGYNEQFF

J gene: TRBJ1-2
V gene: TRBV29-1
CDR3 protein: CSVGTTYGYTF

J gene: TRBJ2-1
V gene: TRBV19
CDR3 protein: CASNLDRSSYNEQFF

J gene: TRBJ2-7
V gene: TRBV7-6
CDR3 protein: CASSSLVGEQYF

J gene: TRBJ2-4
V gene: TRBV19
CDR3 protein: CASSLEGRSPKNIQYF

J gene: TRBJ1-5
V gene: TRBV30
CDR3 protein: CAWSYSYSNQPQHF

J gene: TRBJ2-4
V gene: TRBV7-9
CDR3 protein: CASSPKGPLNIQYF

J gene: TRBJ2-1
V gene: TRBV7-8
CDR3 protein: CASSLAGGPDNEQFF

J gene: TRBJ2-5
V gene: TRBV5-8
CDR3 protein: CASSLGLFRVGETQYF

J gene: TRBJ2-5
V gene: TRBV12-3/TRBV12-4
CDR3 protein: CATSSQLGWETQYF

J gene: TRBJ2-3
V gene: TRBV10-3
CDR3 protein: CAIRRGWGESTDTQYF

J gene: TRBJ2-5
V gene: TRBV20-1
CDR3 protein: CSARVPGLRETQYF

J gene: TRBJ1-1
V gene: TRBV5-1
CDR3 protein: CASSSSIGTAHTEAFF

J gene: TRBJ2-1
V gene: TRBV10-3
CDR3 protein: CAISESSGRYNEQFF

J gene: TRBJ2-1
V gene: TRBV10-3
CDR3 protein: CAINTGGNEQFF

J gene: TRBJ1-1
V gene: TRBV6-2/TRBV6-3
CDR3 protein: CASSYRPNTEAFF

J gene: TRBJ1-5
V gene: TRBV12-3/TRBV12-4
CDR3 protein: CASSFSADQPQHF

J gene: TRBJ2-3
V gene: TRBV6-5
CDR3 protein: CASSYDGRGDTQYF

J gene: TRBJ2-1
V gene: TRBV11-3
CDR3 protein: CASSLFEEGEQFF

J gene: TRBJ2-3
V gene: TRBV20-1
CDR3 protein: CSAQRTGGTDTQYF

J gene: TRBJ2-5
V gene: TRBV27
CDR3 protein: CASSSSYRVQETQYF

J gene: TRBJ2-5
V gene: TRBV20-1
CDR3 protein: CSATGLAGVRETQYF

J gene: TRBJ1-6
V gene: TRBV5-6
CDR3 protein: CASSLAGQVYNSPLHF

J gene: TRBJ2-1
V gene: TRBV20-1
CDR3 protein: CSARDGREQFF

J gene: TRBJ2-2
V gene: TRBV12-3/TRBV12-4
CDR3 protein: CASSAGQGRANTGELFF

J gene: TRBJ2-5
V gene: TRBV29-1
CDR3 protein: CSVGKTGGEKTQYF

J gene: TRBJ2-3
V gene: TRBV5-1
CDR3 protein: CASSLSGGVGTDTQYF

J gene: TRBJ2-7
V gene: TRBV4-3
CDR3 protein: CASSQLAGGPGEQYF

J gene: TRBJ1-1
V gene: TRBV15
CDR3 protein: CATSASSMGLMAVEAFF

J gene: TRBJ1-1
V gene: TRBV19
CDR3 protein: CASSYRQGDTEAFF

J gene: TRBJ2-3
V gene: TRBV24-1
CDR3 protein: CATMGPASTDTQYF

J gene: TRBJ1-4
V gene: TRBV5-1
CDR3 protein: CASSLEPFGAGTNEKLFF

J gene: TRBJ2-1
V gene: TRBV18
CDR3 protein: CASSPVVFRDRELSYNEQFF

J gene: TRBJ2-3
V gene: TRBV10-3
CDR3 protein: CAISDTQTSTDTQYF

J gene: TRBJ2-5
V gene: TRBV11-2
CDR3 protein: CASSLDAATQYF

J gene: TRBJ2-7
V gene: TRBV7-2
CDR3 protein: CASSKGTTYSSYEQYF

J gene: TRBJ2-4
V gene: TRBV11-3
CDR3 protein: CASSSGQGDKNIQYF

J gene: TRBJ2-7
V gene: TRBV20-1
CDR3 protein: CSASGRESYEQYF

J gene: TRBJ2-1
V gene: TRBV29-1
CDR3 protein: CSVAERGSVAEQFF

J gene: TRBJ2-5
V gene: TRBV20-1
CDR3 protein: CSANGLLATHEETQYF

J gene: TRBJ2-3
V gene: TRBV6-5
CDR3 protein: CASSYDMGTIDTQYF

J gene: TRBJ2-6
V gene: TRBV24-1
CDR3 protein: CATSEGQGTPGANVLTF

J gene: TRBJ1-6
V gene: TRBV2
CDR3 protein: CASRDRALRWNSPLHF

J gene: TRBJ2-5
V gene: TRBV6-1
CDR3 protein: CASSKGQGFETQYF

J gene: TRBJ2-1
V gene: TRBV5-4
CDR3 protein: CASGRGANNEQFF

J gene: TRBJ2-4
V gene: TRBV20-1
CDR3 protein: CSTYDNTKTVQYF

J gene: TRBJ2-1
V gene: TRBV13
CDR3 protein: CASSLEPVWGSYNEQFF

J gene: TRBJ2-1
V gene: TRBV11-2
CDR3 protein: CASRGQKYNEQFF

J gene: TRBJ2-3
V gene: TRBV12-2
CDR3 protein: CASLPIAGDTQYF

J gene: TRBJ2-1
V gene: TRBV29-1
CDR3 protein: CSVHRGLPNEQFF

J gene: TRBJ2-2
V gene: TRBV10-2
CDR3 protein: CASSEPRTTMSGELFF

J gene: TRBJ1-1
V gene: TRBV12-3/TRBV12-4
CDR3 protein: CASSFSGGPNTEAFF

J gene: TRBJ1-4
V gene: TRBV12-3/TRBV12-4
CDR3 protein: CASRLAGTVTGKELFF